The next 19 T cell receptor beta chains were all read from a single sample in a study of blood T cell repertoires in COVID-19. Assay: immunoSEQ multiplex PCR; the TCRdb copy retains only in-frame clones and omits some. This sample carries approximately 12,000 clones, roughly 84% of them seen once, and the ten largest clones take roughly 25%. The sample consisted of peripheral blood. The receptors were gathered from a middle-aged man with active or convalescent COVID-19.

V is TRBV5-8 and J is TRBJ2-1; unclear D gene. The CDR3 is made up of 17 amino acids. V was pared by 0 bases and J by 1 base, with 14 bases between. CDR1 and CDR2 (germline): SGHTS, YDEGEE. DNA of the CDR3: TGTGCCAGCAGCTTGGTGGTAGCCTCTTTATCCTACAATGAGCAGTTCTTC. This gives the protein CASSLVVASLSYNEQFF.

This sequence joins TRBV2 and TRBJ2-2; weak D call: TRBD1 (6 bases). The CDR3 covers 17 residues. Trimming stripped 1 base from V and 4 bases from J, with 16 bases between. Germline V gene sequence: CDR1 SNHLY, CDR2 FYNNEI. The CDR3 sequence is CASSEDSNTGTTGELFF. The CDR3 nucleotides read TGTGCCAGCAGTGAAGACTCGAATACAGGGACCACCGGGGAGCTGTTTTTT.

The gene calls are TRBV28 and TRBJ1-1; D gene unclear. This CDR3 is built from 13 residues. V dropped 5 bases and J dropped 8 bases, with 15 bases sitting between them. CDR1 is MDHEN, CDR2 SYDVKM, per germline. CDR3 bases: TGTGCCAGCAGTAAAGCGGGAGCCGGCGAAGCTTTCTTT. As protein: CASSKAGAGEAFF.

The J gene is TRBJ2-3, the V gene TRBV5-1; a weak D match, TRBD2 (6 bases). Trimming took 7 bases from V and 3 from J, leaving 12 bases between them. In germline, CDR1 is SGHRS, CDR2 YFSETQ. This CDR3 has 13 residues. Written as DNA, the CDR3 is TGCGCCAGCCGATTTAGCGGTACAGATACGCAGTATTTT. This codes for CASRFSGTDTQYF.

The chain carries TRBV2 and TRBJ2-7; possibly TRBD2 for D (5 bases). The CDR3 is 14 amino acids. Germline CDR1 reads SNHLY; CDR2 reads FYNNEI. V was cut by 3 bases and J by 0 bases, with 9 bases left in between. CDR3 sequence: CASSDTGSSYEQYF. CDR3 nucleotide sequence: TGTGCCAGCAGTGATACGGGAAGCTCCTACGAGCAGTACTTC.

The V and J genes are TRBV13 and TRBJ2-7, with 8 bases lining up with TRBD1. CDR3 size: 14 residues. Germline CDR1 PRHDT, CDR2 FYEKMQ (reference sequence). The ends lost 6 bases at V and 2 bases at J; junction bases unmatched: 6. The CDR3 loop reads CASSMTGAAYEQYF. DNA for the CDR3: TGTGCCAGCAGTATGACAGGGGCAGCCTACGAGCAGTACTTC. The whole variable domain, remainder taken from reference TRBV13 and TRBJ2-7, is AAGVIQSPRHLIKEKRETATLKCYPIPRHDTVYWYQQGPGQDPQFLISFYEKMQSDKGSIPDRFSAQQFSDYHSELNMSSLELGDSALYFCASSMTGAAYEQYFGPGTRLTVT.

Only a few counts were recorded for this clone. The V and J genes are TRBV4-2 and TRBJ2-2, with no clear D. Germline values: CDR1 LGHNA, CDR2 YNFKEQ. Trimming cost V 1 base and J 6 bases, with 9 bases left between them. The CDR3 consists of 14 residues. The DNA of the CDR3 is TGTGCCAGCAGCCAAGTGGAGACCTCCGGGGAGCTGTTTTTT. It codes for CASSQVETSGELFF.

The chain employs TRBV7-2 and TRBJ1-1, with unresolved D. The CDR3 covers 13 residues. The ends were cut back, 6 bases at V and 1 base at J, with 9 bases in the middle. The germline V gene has CDR1 SGHTA and CDR2 FQGNSA. CDR3 protein: CASSRGSNTEAFF. CDR3 sequence (DNA): TGTGCCAGCAGTCGAGGCTCGAACACTGAAGCTTTCTTT.

J is TRBJ2-1 and V is TRBV12-5; D is undetermined. The germline CDR1 and CDR2 sequences are LGHNT and FRNRAP. V dropped 9 bases and J dropped 1 base, with 13 bases sitting between them. The CDR3 sequence is 14 residues long. Here the CDR3 DNA reads TGTGCTAGCGGAGTTGGCCTATCCTACAATGAGCAGTTCTTC. Its translation is CASGVGLSYNEQFF.

J is TRBJ2-5 and V is TRBV14; TRBD2 is a possible D gene (5 bases). V lost 0 bases to trimming and J lost 5 bases, with 16 bases between them. Germline CDR1 reads SGHDN; CDR2 reads FVKESK. The length of the CDR3 is 16 residues. CDR3 amino acids: CASSQDGRASGETQYF. For the CDR3, the DNA is TGTGCCAGCAGCCAAGATGGGCGGGCCTCCGGGGAGACCCAGTACTTC.

The genes are TRBV7-2 and TRBJ2-1, with a tentative D call TRBD2 (6 bases). CDR1 SGHTA and CDR2 FQGNSA come from the germline V gene. The CDR3 runs to 17 residues. Trimming left V 3 bases short and J 6 bases short, with 21 bases between. CDR3 in DNA: TGTGCCAGCAGCTTTGTGTTTGAGACTAGAGGAGCCAATGAGCAGTTCTTC. Amino acids: CASSFVFETRGANEQFF.

The chain is built from TRBV5-1 and TRBJ2-5; 7 nucleotides line up with TRBD1. The CDR3 runs 13 residues. Germline-derived CDR1 and CDR2 are SGHRS and YFSETQ. V trimming: 4 bases; J trimming: 3 bases; junction bases outside the gene matches: 3. The CDR3 loop reads CASSPGTEETQYF. The CDR3 DNA reads TGCGCCAGCAGCCCAGGGACAGAAGAGACCCAGTACTTC.

The rearrangement links TRBV5-6 to TRBJ2-3, with D possibly matching TRBD2 (6 bases). There are 16 residues in the CDR3. V lost 0 bases and J lost 2, with 13 bases in between. Germline loops: CDR1 SGHDT, CDR2 YYEEEE. The CDR3 nucleotides read TGTGCCAGCAGCTTGGGACTAGGGAAGAACACAGATACGCAGTATTTT. It yields the protein CASSLGLGKNTDTQYF. The whole variable domain, remainder taken from reference TRBV5-6 and TRBJ2-3, is DAGVTQSPTHLIKTRGQQVTLRCSPKSGHDTVSWYQQALGQGPQFIFQYYEEEERQRGNFPDRFSGHQFPNYSSELNVNALLLGDSALYLCASSLGLGKNTDTQYFGPGTRLTVL.

The rearrangement links TRBV5-1 to TRBJ1-2; TRBD1 is a possible D gene (6 bases). The germline V gene encodes CDR1 SGHRS and CDR2 YFSETQ. V lost 6 bases to trimming and J lost 3 bases, with 24 bases between them. The CDR3 runs to 17 residues. CDR3 sequence (DNA): TGCGCCAGCACCCCGGGTGCGGGGGCGACCTCCCACTATGGCTACACCTTC. This sequence encodes CASTPGAGATSHYGYTF.

V usage is TRBV30 and J usage is TRBJ1-6; D call uncertain. V was shortened by 4 bases and J by 4 bases, with 17 bases between the two germline ends. The CDR3 runs 16 residues. Germline CDR1 is GTSNPN and CDR2 is SVGIG (reference sequence). The CDR3: CAWKIQRLGYNSPLHF. In nucleotides, the CDR3 is TGTGCCTGGAAAATTCAGAGGTTAGGTTATAATTCACCCCTCCACTTT.

CDR3 in amino acids: CASSERGGSVVKNIQYF. The CDR3 coding sequence is TGTGCCAGTAGTGAACGCGGGGGTTCAGTGGTCAAAAACATTCAGTACTTC. The chain has TRBV19 and TRBJ2-4; 7 bases match TRBD2. CDR1 is LNHDA and CDR2 is SQIVND in the germline V gene (reference sequence). With 5 bases clipped from V and 3 bases from J, the junction kept 13 bases outside the gene matches. This CDR3 contains 17 residues. Drawing the rest from reference TRBV19 and TRBJ2-4, the complete variable domain is DGGITQSPKYLFRKEGQNVTLSCEQNLNHDAMYWYRQDPGQGLRLIYYSQIVNDFQKGDIAEGYSVSREKKESFPLTVTSAQKNPTAFYLCASSERGGSVVKNIQYFGAGTRLSVL.

J is TRBJ2-7 and V is TRBV4-3; 8 bases fit TRBD2. The CDR3 sequence is 17 residues long. V trimming: 4 bases; J trimming: 6 bases; junction bases outside the gene matches: 17. Germline CDR1 LGHNA, CDR2 YSLEER. The CDR3 spells CASSPRLSGGAPIEQYF. CDR3 in DNA: TGCGCCAGCAGCCCCCGACTAAGCGGGGGAGCCCCCATCGAGCAGTACTTC.

V is TRBV7-6 and J is TRBJ2-1; TRBD2 matches 7 bases. Germline assignment: CDR1 SGHVS and CDR2 FNYEAQ. The length of the CDR3 is 15 residues. V lost 2 bases to trimming and J lost 2 bases; unmatched junction nucleotides: 3. CDR3 region: CASSLLAATYNEQFF. DNA of the CDR3: TGTGCCAGCAGCTTACTAGCGGCCACCTACAATGAGCAGTTCTTC.

This chain links TRBV28 with TRBJ1-3; perhaps TRBD1 as D (5 bases). The CDR3 consists of 15 residues. Germline CDR1 reads MDHEN; CDR2 reads SYDVKM. Trimming pared 5 bases from V and 4 bases from J, leaving 15 bases between. Written as DNA, the CDR3 is TGTGCCAGCAGTCCCCCGGGGGTGAAGGGAAACACCATATATTTT. The encoded protein is CASSPPGVKGNTIYF.